The text below deals with one T cell receptor (beta chain). Its antigen remains unidentified. Germline V gene sequence: CDR1 SEHNR, CDR2 FQNEAQ (reference sequence). The CDR3 sequence is 15 residues long. The data belong to a study of CXCR3-negative and CXCR3-positive naive CD8 T cells. Study outcomes and limitations: Hydrophobicity was higher for TRB CDR3s found in CXCR3-positive naive cells than in CXCR3-negative naive cells.

Libraries of TRB cDNA were made by 5' RACE and carried UMIs. No DNA is given; TCRdb re-called the 5' RACE reads and lists each CDR3 protein once. The sample holds over 100,000 distinct CDR3 sequences. The receptor comes from a human donor in good health. Some clones in this sample may be carry-over from other donors' samples. The specimen sequenced was naive CXCR3+ CD8+ T cells from blood. The subset is: CD45RO-CCR7+CD27+CD95- naive CD8+ T cells expressing CXCR3 (TNR3+). The rearrangement joins TRBV7-9 to TRBJ2-3. Here the CDR3 reads CASSDLGNRADTQYF. The variable domain in full, with the rest retrieved from reference TRBV7-9 and TRBJ2-3, is DTGVSQNPRHKITKRGQNVTFRCDPISEHNRLYWYRQTLGQGPEFLTYFQNEAQLEKSRLLSDRFSAERPKGSFSTLEIQRTEQGDSAMYLCASSDLGNRADTQYFGPGTRLTVL.